This is a list of T cell receptor beta chains from one sample in a study of blood T cell repertoires in COVID-19. Data came from immunoSEQ multiplex PCR; TCRdb stores just in-frame clones and leaves some out. This sample has approximately 270,000 clones, with approximately 90% found just once. Sequenced: PBMCs or T cells enriched from blood (not recorded which). The receptors stem from a man aged 35 to 55 who had been exposed to COVID-19. CDR3s leave out the opening cysteine and the closing phenylalanine or tryptophan. Each record gives: V gene, J gene, CDR3 protein.

>TRBV5-1|TRBJ2-7
ASSSTPGQGGEQY
>TRBV7-9|TRBJ2-1
ASSFPGLAVPYNEQF
>TRBV19|TRBJ1-2
ASSTGTGINYGYT
>TRBV7-2|TRBJ2-5
ASSLGRGKTQY
>TRBV15|TRBJ2-1
ATSLRTSGTYNEQF
>TRBV7-9|TRBJ1-3
ASSFNRGQSRNTIY
>TRBV19|TRBJ2-1
ASSTRDREQF
>TRBV12-3/TRBV12-4|TRBJ1-5
AVARGFIQPQH
>TRBV7-9|TRBJ2-3
ASSHQGRLVVDTQY
>TRBV9|TRBJ2-1
ASSVAGGQFNEQF
>TRBV30|TRBJ2-1
AWSVGSGILNEQF
>TRBV7-9|TRBJ2-1
ASRAREVSYNEQF
>TRBV27|TRBJ2-7
ASSLAGAGEQY
>TRBV6-6|TRBJ1-6
ASDPGTDNSPLH
>TRBV29-1|TRBJ1-1
SVRGNRNTEAF
>TRBV6-5|TRBJ1-5
ASRDYRGSNQPQH
>TRBV30|TRBJ1-2
AWSGQGHGYT
>TRBV27|TRBJ1-3
ASSLDRSSGNTIY